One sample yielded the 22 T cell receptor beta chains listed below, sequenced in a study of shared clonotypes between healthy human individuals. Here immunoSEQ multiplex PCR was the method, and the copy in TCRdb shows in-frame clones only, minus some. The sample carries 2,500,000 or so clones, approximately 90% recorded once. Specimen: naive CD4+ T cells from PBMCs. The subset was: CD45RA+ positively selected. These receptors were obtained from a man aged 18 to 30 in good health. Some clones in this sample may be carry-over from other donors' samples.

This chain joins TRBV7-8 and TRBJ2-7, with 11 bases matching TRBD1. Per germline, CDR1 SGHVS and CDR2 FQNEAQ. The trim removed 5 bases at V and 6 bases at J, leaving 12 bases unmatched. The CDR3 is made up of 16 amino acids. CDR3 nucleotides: TGTGCCAGCAGCCCCACCCTCCAAGGGACAGGGGGCGAGCAGTACTTC. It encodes CASSPTLQGTGGEQYF. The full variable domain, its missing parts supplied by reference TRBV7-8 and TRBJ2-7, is GAGVSQSPRYKVAKRGQDVALRCDPISGHVSLFWYQQALGQGPEFLTYFQNEAQLDKSGLPSDRFFAERPEGSVSTLKIQRTQQEDSAVYLCASSPTLQGTGGEQYFGPGTRLTVT.

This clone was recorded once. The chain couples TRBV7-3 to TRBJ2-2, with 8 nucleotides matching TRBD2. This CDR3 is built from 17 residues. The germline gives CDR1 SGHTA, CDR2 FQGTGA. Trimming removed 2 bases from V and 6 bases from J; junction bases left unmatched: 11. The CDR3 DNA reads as TGTGCCAGCAGCTTACGAGCCGCAGCGGGAGTTCCCGGGGAGCTGTTTTTT. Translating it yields CASSLRAAAGVPGELFF.

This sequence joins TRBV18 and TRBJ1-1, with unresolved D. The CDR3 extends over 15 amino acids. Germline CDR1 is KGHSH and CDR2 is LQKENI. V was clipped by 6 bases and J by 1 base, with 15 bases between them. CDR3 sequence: CASSIGRTRNTEAFF. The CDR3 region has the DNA TGTGCCAGCTCCATCGGCCGAACCCGGAACACTGAAGCTTTCTTT.

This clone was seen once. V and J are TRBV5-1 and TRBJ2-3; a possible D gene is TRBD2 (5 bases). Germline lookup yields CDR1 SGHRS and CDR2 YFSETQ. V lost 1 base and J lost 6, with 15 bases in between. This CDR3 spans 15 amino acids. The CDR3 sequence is CASSLSGLRKDTQYF. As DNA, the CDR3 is TGCGCCAGCAGCTTGAGCGGACTCCGAAAGGATACGCAGTATTTT.

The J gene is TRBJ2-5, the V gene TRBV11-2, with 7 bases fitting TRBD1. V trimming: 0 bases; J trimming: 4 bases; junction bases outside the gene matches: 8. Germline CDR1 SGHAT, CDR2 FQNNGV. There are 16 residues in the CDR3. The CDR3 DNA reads TGTGCCAGCAGCTTAGATCGGGCAGGGGGTTTAGAGACCCAGTACTTC. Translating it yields CASSLDRAGGLETQYF.

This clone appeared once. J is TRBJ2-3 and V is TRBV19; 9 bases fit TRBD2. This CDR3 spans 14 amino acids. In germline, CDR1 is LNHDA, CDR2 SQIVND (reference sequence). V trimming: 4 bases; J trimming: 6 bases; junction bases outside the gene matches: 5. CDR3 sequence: CASSNLAGADTQYF. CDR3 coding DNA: TGTGCCAGTAGTAACTTAGCGGGAGCGGATACGCAGTATTTT.

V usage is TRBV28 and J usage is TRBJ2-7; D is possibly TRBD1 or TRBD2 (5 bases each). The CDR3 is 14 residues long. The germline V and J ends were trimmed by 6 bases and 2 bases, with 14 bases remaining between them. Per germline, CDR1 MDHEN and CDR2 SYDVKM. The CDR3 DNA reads TGTGCCAGCAGAGCAACGGGGCCTCCCTACGAGCAGTACTTC. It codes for CASRATGPPYEQYF.

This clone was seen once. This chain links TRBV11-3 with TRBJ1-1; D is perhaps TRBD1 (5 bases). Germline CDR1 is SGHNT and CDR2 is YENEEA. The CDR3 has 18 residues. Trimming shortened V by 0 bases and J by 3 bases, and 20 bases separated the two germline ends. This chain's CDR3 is CASSLEVGPGNGDTEAFF. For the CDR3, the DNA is TGTGCCAGCAGCTTAGAGGTAGGGCCAGGGAACGGGGACACTGAAGCTTTCTTT. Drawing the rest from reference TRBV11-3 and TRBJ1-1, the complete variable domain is EAGVVQSPRYKIIEKKQPVAFWCNPISGHNTLYWYLQNLGQGPELLIRYENEEAVDDSQLPKDRFSAERLKGVDSTLKIQPAELGDSAVYLCASSLEVGPGNGDTEAFFGQGTRLTVV.

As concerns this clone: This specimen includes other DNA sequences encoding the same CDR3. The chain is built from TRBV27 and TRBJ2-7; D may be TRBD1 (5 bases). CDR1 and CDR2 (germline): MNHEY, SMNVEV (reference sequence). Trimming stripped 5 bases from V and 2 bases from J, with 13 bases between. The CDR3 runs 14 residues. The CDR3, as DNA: TGTGCCAGCAGTCCCCGGGTGGGGCCCTACGAGCAGTACTTC. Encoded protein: CASSPRVGPYEQYF.

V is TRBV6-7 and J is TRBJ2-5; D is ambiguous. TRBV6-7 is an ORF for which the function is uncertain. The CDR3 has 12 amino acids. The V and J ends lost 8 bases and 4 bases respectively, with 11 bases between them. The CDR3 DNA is TGTGCCAGCTACTGCGTGCGAGAGACCCAGTACTTC. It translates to CASYCVRETQYF.

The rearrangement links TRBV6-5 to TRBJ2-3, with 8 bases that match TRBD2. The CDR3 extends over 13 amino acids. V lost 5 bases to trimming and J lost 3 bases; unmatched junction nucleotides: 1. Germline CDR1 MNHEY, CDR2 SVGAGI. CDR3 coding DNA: TGTGCCAGCAGTAAGCGGGGGACAGATACGCAGTATTTT. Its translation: CASSKRGTDTQYF.

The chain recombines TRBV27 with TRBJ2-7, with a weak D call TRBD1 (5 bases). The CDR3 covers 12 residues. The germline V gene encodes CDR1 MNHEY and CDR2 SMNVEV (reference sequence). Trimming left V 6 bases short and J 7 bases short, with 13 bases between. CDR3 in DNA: TGTGCCAGCAGAATTCAGGGAAGTGAGCAGTACTTC. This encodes CASRIQGSEQYF.

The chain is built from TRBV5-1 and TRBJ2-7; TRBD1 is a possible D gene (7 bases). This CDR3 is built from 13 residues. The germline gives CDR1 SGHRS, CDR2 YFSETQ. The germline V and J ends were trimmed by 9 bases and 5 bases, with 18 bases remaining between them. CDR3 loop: CATRTGTGDEQYF. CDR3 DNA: TGCGCCACCCGGACAGGCACGGGGGACGAGCAGTACTTC.

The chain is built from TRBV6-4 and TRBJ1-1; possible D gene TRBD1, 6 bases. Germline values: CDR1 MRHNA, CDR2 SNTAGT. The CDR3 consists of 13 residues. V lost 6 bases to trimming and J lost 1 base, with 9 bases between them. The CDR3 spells CASSEDRNTEAFF. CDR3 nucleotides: TGTGCCAGCAGCGAGGACAGGAACACTGAAGCTTTCTTT.

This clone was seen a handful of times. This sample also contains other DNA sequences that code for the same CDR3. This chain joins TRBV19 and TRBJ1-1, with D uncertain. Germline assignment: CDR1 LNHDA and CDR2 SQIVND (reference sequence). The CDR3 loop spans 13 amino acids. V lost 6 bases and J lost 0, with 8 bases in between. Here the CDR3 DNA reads TGTGCCAGTAGCGCGCAGTTGAACACTGAAGCTTTCTTT. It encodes CASSAQLNTEAFF.

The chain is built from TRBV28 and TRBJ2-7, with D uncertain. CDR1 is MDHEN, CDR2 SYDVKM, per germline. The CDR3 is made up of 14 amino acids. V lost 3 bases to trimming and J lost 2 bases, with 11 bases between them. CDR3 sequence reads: CASSLEGPTYEQYF. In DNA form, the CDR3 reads TGTGCCAGCAGTTTGGAAGGGCCAACCTACGAGCAGTACTTC.

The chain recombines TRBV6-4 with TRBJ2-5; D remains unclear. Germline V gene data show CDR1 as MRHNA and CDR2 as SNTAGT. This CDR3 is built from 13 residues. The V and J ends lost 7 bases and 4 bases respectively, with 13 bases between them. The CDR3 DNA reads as TGTGCCAGCACTAAATGCCTCAGAGAGACCCAGTACTTC. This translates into CASTKCLRETQYF.

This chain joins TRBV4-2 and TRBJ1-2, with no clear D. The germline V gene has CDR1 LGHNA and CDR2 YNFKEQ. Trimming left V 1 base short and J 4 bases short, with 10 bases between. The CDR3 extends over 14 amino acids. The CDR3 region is CASSQGREFYGYTF. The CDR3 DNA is TGTGCCAGCAGCCAAGGGCGGGAGTTCTATGGCTACACCTTC.

The CDR3 spells CASNPNSGRGTDTQYF. The DNA of the CDR3 is TGTGCCAGTAACCCAAATAGCGGGAGGGGCACAGATACGCAGTATTTT. This sequence joins TRBV19 and TRBJ2-3; 11 bases fit TRBD2. CDR1 is LNHDA, CDR2 SQIVND, per germline (reference sequence). V shed 7 bases and J 1 base; nucleotides not matched to a gene: 7. The CDR3 has 16 residues.

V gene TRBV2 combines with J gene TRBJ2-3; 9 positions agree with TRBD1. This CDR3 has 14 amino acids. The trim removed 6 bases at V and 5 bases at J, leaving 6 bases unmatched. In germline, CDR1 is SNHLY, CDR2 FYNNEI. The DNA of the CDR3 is TGTGCCAGCAGAGGGACAGGGAGGATAGATACGCAGTATTTT. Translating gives CASRGTGRIDTQYF.

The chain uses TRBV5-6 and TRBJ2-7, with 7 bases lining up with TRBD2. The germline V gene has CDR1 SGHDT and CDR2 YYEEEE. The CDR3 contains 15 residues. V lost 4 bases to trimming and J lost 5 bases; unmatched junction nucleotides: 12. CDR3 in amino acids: CASSVRGTRAHEQYF. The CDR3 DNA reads TGTGCCAGCAGCGTGCGGGGGACGAGGGCCCACGAGCAGTACTTC.

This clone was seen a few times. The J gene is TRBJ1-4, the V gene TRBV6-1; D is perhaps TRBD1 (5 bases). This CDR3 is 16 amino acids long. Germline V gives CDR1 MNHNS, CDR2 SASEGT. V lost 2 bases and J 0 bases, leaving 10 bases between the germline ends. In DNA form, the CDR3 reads TGTGCCAGCAGTGAATGGGGGGGGGCAACTAATGAAAAACTGTTTTTT. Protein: CASSEWGGATNEKLFF.